These T cell receptor beta chains were read from a single sample in a study of identical twins. Each CDR3 protein gets one entry after TCRdb re-called the 5' RACE reads with MiXCR. The table lists 1.5 million to 2 million distinct CDR3 sequences, roughly a third of them singletons. Sequencing was done on a sample of cord blood. The receptors derive from a newborn girl in good health. Both conserved end residues are part of each CDR3. Each record gives: clone size, J gene, CDR3 length, D gene, V gene, CDR3 DNA, CDR3 protein. D genes are given only for firm matches. The listing skips clone size in some rows; elsewhere it reads once, few, many or a size class.

>few|TRBJ1-1|18|NA|TRBV7-9
TGTGCCAGCAGCTTAGCCGGGGGGCGCGGAGGAAGAAGTACTGAAGCTTTCTTT
CASSLAGGRGGRSTEAFF
>few|TRBJ1-2|12|NA|TRBV6-1
TGTGCCAGCACCGCAGGCCGCTATGGCTACACCTTC
CASTAGRYGYTF
>few|TRBJ1-2|14|TRBD1|TRBV20-1
TGCAGTGCCCGGGGACAGGGATTTAACTATGGCTACACCTTC
CSARGQGFNYGYTF
>NA|TRBJ2-2|19|TRBD2|TRBV6-7
TGTGCCAGCAGTTACTCGGCACTAGCGGGAGCGGTGTACACCGGGGAGCTGTTTTTT
CASSYSALAGAVYTGELFF
>many|TRBJ2-7|14|TRBD2|TRBV27
TGTGCCAGCAGTTTACGGACTAGCGGCTACGAGCAGTACTTC
CASSLRTSGYEQYF
>few|TRBJ2-1|15|NA|TRBV12-3/TRBV12-4
TGTGCCAGCAGTCGAAGCGGAGCCGGGATCAATGAGCAGTTCTTC
CASSRSGAGINEQFF
>once|TRBJ1-1|12|NA|TRBV24-1
TGTGCCACCAGTGACTTACAACTTGAAGCTTTCTTT
CATSDLQLEAFF
>NA|TRBJ2-7|14|TRBD2|TRBV2
TGTGCCAGCAAATACTTTAGCGGGAGAAGCGAGCAGTACTTC
CASKYFSGRSEQYF
>NA|TRBJ2-7|14|NA|TRBV3-1
TGTGCCAGCAGCCAAACAGGGAAAAACTACGAGCAGTACTTC
CASSQTGKNYEQYF
>NA|TRBJ2-1|17|TRBD1|TRBV10-3
TGTGCCATCAGTGAGTCGATCGGACAGGTTTTACACAATGAGCAGTTCTTC
CAISESIGQVLHNEQFF
>many|TRBJ2-1|13|NA|TRBV29-1
TGCAGCGTTGAGAGGCGGGTACACAATGAGCAGTTCTTC
CSVERRVHNEQFF
>few|TRBJ1-4|15|NA|TRBV27
TGTGCCAGCAGCATCCCAGGGGCGGCTAATGAAAAACTGTTTTTT
CASSIPGAANEKLFF
>few|TRBJ1-5|19|NA|TRBV4-1
TGCGCCAGCAGCCAAGATAGGACCAAGCTCCTCGGGGGCGATCAGCCCCAGCATTTT
CASSQDRTKLLGGDQPQHF
>NA|TRBJ2-1|18|TRBD2|TRBV2
TGTGCCAGCATGGGATCTAGCGGGGGGTCCCTCCCCTACAATGAGCAGTTCTTC
CASMGSSGGSLPYNEQFF
>many|TRBJ2-5|12|TRBD1|TRBV27
TGTGCCAGCAGACAGGGGGAAGAGACCCAGTACTTC
CASRQGEETQYF
>few|TRBJ1-6|17|TRBD1|TRBV5-1
TGCGCCAGCAGCTTGAACGCAGGGGGATCCTATAATTCACCCCTCCACTTT
CASSLNAGGSYNSPLHF
>few|TRBJ2-7|14|NA|TRBV28
TGTGCCAGCACCTCCCGGGCAGCGCTCTACGAGCAGTACTTC
CASTSRAALYEQYF
>NA|TRBJ2-7|14|TRBD2|TRBV3-1
TGTGCCAGCAGCACTAGCGGGGGGGCCCGCGAGCAGTACTTC
CASSTSGGAREQYF
>NA|TRBJ2-1|16|NA|TRBV10-3
TGTGCCATCAGTTTATCCAGGGGGGGCAGGGACTACGAGCAGTTCTTC
CAISLSRGGRDYEQFF
>NA|TRBJ1-2|13|TRBD1|TRBV28
TGTGCCAGCGGACAGGGCGTAAACTATGGCTACACCTTC
CASGQGVNYGYTF
>NA|TRBJ2-2|16|NA|TRBV3-1
TGTGCCAGCAGCCGCGCCTTCCTCATGAACACCGGGGAGCTGTTTTTT
CASSRAFLMNTGELFF
>NA|TRBJ1-5|15|TRBD1|TRBV20-1
TGCAGTGCTAGAGTCAGGGGGACAGGGAATCAGCCCCAGCATTTT
CSARVRGTGNQPQHF
>few|TRBJ2-7|13|NA|TRBV20-1
TGCAGTGCTAGGGGCAGTCCCTCCTACGAGCAGTACTTC
CSARGSPSYEQYF
>NA|TRBJ2-2|13|TRBD1|TRBV10-3
TGTGCCACGGGACAGGGGTTGCCCGGGGAGCTGTTTTTT
CATGQGLPGELFF
>many|TRBJ2-3|16|TRBD2|TRBV2
TGTGCCAGCAGCCGAGCGGGACTAGCGAGCACAGATACGCAGTATTTT
CASSRAGLASTDTQYF
>NA|TRBJ1-1|13|NA|TRBV10-3
TGTGCCGCCGACGGTCACCGAGGGACTGAAGCTTTCTTT
CAADGHRGTEAFF
>few|TRBJ2-1|15|TRBD2|TRBV7-2
TGTGCCAGCAGCTATAGCGGGAGAACCTACAATGAGCAGTTCTTC
CASSYSGRTYNEQFF
>NA|TRBJ1-1|13|NA|TRBV7-6
TGTGCCAGCAGCTTAGTCGAGGACACTGAAGCTTTCTTT
CASSLVEDTEAFF
>few|TRBJ1-4|14|NA|TRBV7-2
TGTGCCAGCAGCTTAGCGGGGAATCGGGAAAAACTGTTTTTT
CASSLAGNREKLFF
>once|TRBJ2-7|13|NA|TRBV7-2
TGTGCCAGCAGCTTAGTTCCAGCCAAAGAGCAGTACTTC
CASSLVPAKEQYF
>NA|TRBJ2-5|13|NA|TRBV5-1
TGCGCCAGCAGCGTATCCCGACAAGAGACCCAGTACTTC
CASSVSRQETQYF
>few|TRBJ2-6|16|NA|TRBV28
TGTGCCAGCAGTTGGACAGATTACTCTGGGGCCAACGTCCTGACTTTC
CASSWTDYSGANVLTF
>NA|TRBJ1-1|15|NA|TRBV2
TGTGCCAGCAGTGACGAGGGAGGAGTTAACACTGAAGCTTTCTTT
CASSDEGGVNTEAFF
>NA|TRBJ2-5|13|NA|TRBV11-3
TGTGCCAGCAGCTTGAACAGGGATGAGACCCAGTACTTC
CASSLNRDETQYF
>NA|TRBJ1-2|14|NA|TRBV7-2
TGTGCCAGCAGCCCCGAGTCCCGGTCACCCCACTACACCTTC
CASSPESRSPHYTF
>few|TRBJ2-7|12|TRBD2|TRBV28
TGTGCCACACACGGGACTAGCTACGAGCAGTACTTC
CATHGTSYEQYF
>few|TRBJ2-1|16|NA|TRBV6-5
TGTGCCAGCAGTTACCGACCCGGCAGCTCCTACAATGAGCAGTTCTTC
CASSYRPGSSYNEQFF
>once|TRBJ1-1|15|NA|TRBV28
TGTGCCAGCAGTTCAGGGGTGGAAATGAACACTGAAGCTTTCTTT
CASSSGVEMNTEAFF
>NA|TRBJ1-1|14|TRBD1|TRBV5-1
TGCGCCAGCAGCTTGGGGACAGGGTCCATTGAAGCTTTCTTT
CASSLGTGSIEAFF
>NA|TRBJ2-5|16|TRBD2|TRBV7-2
TGTGCCAGCAGCCTAAGCGGGAGAGGTGGCCAAGAGACCCAGTACTTC
CASSLSGRGGQETQYF
>NA|TRBJ1-1|14|NA|TRBV29-1
TGCAGCGTTGAACTCCAGGGAGAAACTCCTGAAGCTTTCTTT
CSVELQGETPEAFF
>NA|TRBJ2-3|15|NA|TRBV20-1
TGCAGTGCTTACATTAGGGGACCCCGCACAGATACGCAGTATTTT
CSAYIRGPRTDTQYF
>NA|TRBJ2-3|11|TRBD1|TRBV12-3/TRBV12-4
TGTGCCACCACAGGGGCAGATACGCAGTATTTT
CATTGADTQYF
>NA|TRBJ2-1|18|NA|TRBV27
TGTGCCAGCAGTTTATCCCCCACGACAGGTTACCTCTACAATGAGCAGTTCTTC
CASSLSPTTGYLYNEQFF
>many|TRBJ2-3|12|NA|TRBV5-1
TGCGCCAGCAGCGCAATCCAAGATACGCAGTATTTT
CASSAIQDTQYF
>few|TRBJ2-1|12|NA|TRBV18
TGTGCCAGCTCACCTACTGTGTTGGACCAGTTCTTC
CASSPTVLDQFF
>few|TRBJ2-7|15|NA|TRBV5-1
TGCGCCAGCAGCTTGCCCGGGGCGAACTCTTACGAGCAGTACTTC
CASSLPGANSYEQYF